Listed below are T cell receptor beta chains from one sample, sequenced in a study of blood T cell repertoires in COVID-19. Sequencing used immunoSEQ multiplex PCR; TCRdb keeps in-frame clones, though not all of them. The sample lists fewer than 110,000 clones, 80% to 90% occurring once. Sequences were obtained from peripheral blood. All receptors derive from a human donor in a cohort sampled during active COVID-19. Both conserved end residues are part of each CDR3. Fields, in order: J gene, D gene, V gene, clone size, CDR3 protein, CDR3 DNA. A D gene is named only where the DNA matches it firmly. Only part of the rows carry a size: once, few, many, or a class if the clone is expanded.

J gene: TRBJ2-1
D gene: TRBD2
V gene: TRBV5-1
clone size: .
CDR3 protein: CASFGTSGRSGYNEQFF
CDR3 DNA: TGCGCCAGCTTCGGGACTAGCGGGAGGTCGGGCTACAATGAGCAGTTCTTC

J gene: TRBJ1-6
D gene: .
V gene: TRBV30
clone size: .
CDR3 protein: CAWSPRSYNSPLHF
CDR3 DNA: TGTGCCTGGAGCCCCCGGTCCTATAATTCACCCCTCCACTTT

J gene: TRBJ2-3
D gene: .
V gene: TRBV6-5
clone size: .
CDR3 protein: CASSFRQGTDTQYF
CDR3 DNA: TGTGCCAGCAGTTTCCGACAGGGCACAGATACGCAGTATTTT

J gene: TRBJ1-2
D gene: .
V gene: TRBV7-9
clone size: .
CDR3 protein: CASSLASGSPPLGYTF
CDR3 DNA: TGTGCCAGCAGCTTAGCGTCCGGGTCACCCCCTCTTGGCTACACCTTC

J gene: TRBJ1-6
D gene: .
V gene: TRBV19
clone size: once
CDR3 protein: CASSPEGDSPLHF
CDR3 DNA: TGTGCCAGTAGTCCCGAGGGGGATTCACCCCTCCACTTT

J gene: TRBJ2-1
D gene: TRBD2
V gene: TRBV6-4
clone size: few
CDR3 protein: CASGPGLAGEVGEQFF
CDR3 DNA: TGTGCCAGCGGACCGGGACTAGCGGGAGAAGTGGGGGAGCAGTTCTTC

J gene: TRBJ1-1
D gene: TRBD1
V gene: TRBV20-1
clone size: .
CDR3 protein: CSASIPGGASEAFF
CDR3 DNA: TGCAGTGCTAGTATTCCAGGGGGCGCCTCTGAAGCTTTCTTT

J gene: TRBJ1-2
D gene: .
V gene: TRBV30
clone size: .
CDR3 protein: CAWSVRGGTGYGYTF
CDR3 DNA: TGTGCCTGGAGTGTACGCGGGGGTACCGGCTATGGCTACACCTTC

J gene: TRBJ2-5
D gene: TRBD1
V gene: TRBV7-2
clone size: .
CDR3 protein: CASRRTGAETQYF
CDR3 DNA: TGTGCCAGCAGGCGGACAGGGGCAGAGACCCAGTACTTC

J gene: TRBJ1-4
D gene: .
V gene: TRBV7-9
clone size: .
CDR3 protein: CASSLTTGTEKLFF
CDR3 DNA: TGTGCCAGCAGCTTGACGACAGGAACCGAAAAACTGTTTTTT

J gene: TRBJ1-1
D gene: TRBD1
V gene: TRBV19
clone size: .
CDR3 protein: CASKPGQGTEAFF
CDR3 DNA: TGTGCCAGTAAACCCGGACAGGGGACAGAAGCTTTCTTT

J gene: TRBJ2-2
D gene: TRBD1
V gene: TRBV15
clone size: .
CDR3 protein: CATSRTPGQGYFGELFF
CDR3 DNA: TGTGCCACCAGCAGGACTCCGGGACAGGGGTATTTCGGGGAGCTGTTTTTT

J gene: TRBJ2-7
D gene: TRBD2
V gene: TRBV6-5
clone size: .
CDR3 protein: CASSYHLGLVYEQYF
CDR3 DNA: TGTGCCAGCAGTTACCATTTAGGACTAGTTTACGAGCAGTACTTC

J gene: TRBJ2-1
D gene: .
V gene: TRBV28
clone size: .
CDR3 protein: CASTLSRGGQFF
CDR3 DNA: TGTGCCAGCACCCTCAGTAGGGGTGGTCAGTTCTTC

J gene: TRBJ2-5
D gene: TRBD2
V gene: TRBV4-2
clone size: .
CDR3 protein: CASSQVGTSGGADQYF
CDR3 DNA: TGTGCCAGCAGCCAAGTTGGGACTAGCGGGGGGGCAGACCAGTACTTC

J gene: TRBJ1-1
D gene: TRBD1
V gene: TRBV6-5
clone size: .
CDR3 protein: CASKQGAAYTEAFF
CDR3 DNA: TGTGCCAGCAAACAGGGGGCGGCGTATACTGAAGCTTTCTTT

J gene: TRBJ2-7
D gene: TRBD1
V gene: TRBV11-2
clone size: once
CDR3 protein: CASGGTGGFYEQYF
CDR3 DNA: TGTGCCAGCGGAGGGACAGGGGGCTTTTACGAGCAGTACTTC

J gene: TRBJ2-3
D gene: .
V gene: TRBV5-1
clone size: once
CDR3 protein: CASSRSVRGVDTQYF
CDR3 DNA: TGCGCCAGCAGCCGTTCGGTCAGAGGCGTAGATACGCAGTATTTT

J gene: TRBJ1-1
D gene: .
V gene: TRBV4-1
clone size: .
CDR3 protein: CASSQWLIPGWQGTEAFF
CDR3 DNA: TGCGCCAGCAGCCAGTGGTTAATACCCGGGTGGCAGGGGACTGAAGCTTTCTTT

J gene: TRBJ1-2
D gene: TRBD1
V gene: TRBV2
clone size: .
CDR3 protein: CASGGQGGYGYTF
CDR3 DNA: TGTGCCAGCGGGGGACAGGGCGGCTATGGCTACACCTTC

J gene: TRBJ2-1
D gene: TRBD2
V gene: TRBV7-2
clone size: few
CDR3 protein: CASSSFLSGRGDNEQFF
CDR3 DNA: TGTGCCAGCAGCTCCTTCCTGAGCGGGAGAGGGGACAATGAGCAGTTCTTC

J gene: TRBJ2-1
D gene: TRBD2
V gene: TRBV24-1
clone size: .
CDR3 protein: CATSALGLAGTSYNEQFF
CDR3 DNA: TGTGCCACCAGTGCCTTGGGACTAGCGGGGACCTCCTACAATGAGCAGTTCTTC

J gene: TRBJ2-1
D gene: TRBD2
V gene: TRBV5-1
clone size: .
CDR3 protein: CASSPGGGTIPNEQFF
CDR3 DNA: TGCGCCAGCAGCCCCGGGGGGGGGACGATTCCCAATGAGCAGTTCTTC

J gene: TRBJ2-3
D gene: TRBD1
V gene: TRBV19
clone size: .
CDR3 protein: CASSTRTGLADTQYF
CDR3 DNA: TGTGCCAGTAGCACCCGGACAGGGTTGGCAGATACGCAGTATTTT

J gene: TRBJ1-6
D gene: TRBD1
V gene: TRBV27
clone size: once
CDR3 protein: CASSWGFSFSDRGNSPLHF
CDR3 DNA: TGTGCCAGCAGTTGGGGTTTCTCATTTTCGGACAGGGGTAATTCACCCCTCCACTTT

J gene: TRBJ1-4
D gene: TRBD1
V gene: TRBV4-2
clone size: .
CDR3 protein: CASSPGQGNEKLFF
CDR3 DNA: TGTGCCAGCAGCCCAGGACAGGGGAATGAAAAACTGTTTTTT

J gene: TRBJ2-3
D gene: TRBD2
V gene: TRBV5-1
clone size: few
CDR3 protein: CASSSQAGGGTDTQYF
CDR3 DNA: TGCGCCAGCAGCTCTCAAGCGGGGGGAGGCACAGATACGCAGTATTTT

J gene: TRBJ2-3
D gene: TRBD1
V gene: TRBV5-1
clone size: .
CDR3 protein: CASSLVGPGTGGPGTQYF
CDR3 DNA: TGCGCCAGCAGCTTGGTGGGCCCCGGGACAGGGGGGCCTGGTACGCAGTATTTT

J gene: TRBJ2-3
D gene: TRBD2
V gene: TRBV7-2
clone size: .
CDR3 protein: CASRGSGRTSTDTQYF
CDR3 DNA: TGTGCCAGCAGGGGTAGCGGGCGAACTAGCACAGATACGCAGTATTTT

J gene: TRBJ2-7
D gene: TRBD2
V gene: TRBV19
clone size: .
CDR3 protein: CAREGTPYEQYF
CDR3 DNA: TGTGCCCGGGAGGGGACCCCCTACGAGCAGTACTTC

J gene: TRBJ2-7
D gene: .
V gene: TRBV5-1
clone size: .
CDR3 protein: CASSLARAPSYEQYF
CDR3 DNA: TGCGCCAGCAGCTTGGCCCGAGCGCCTTCCTACGAGCAGTACTTC

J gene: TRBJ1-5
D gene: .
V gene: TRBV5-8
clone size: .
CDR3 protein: CASSWVGSRLNQPQHF
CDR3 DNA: TGTGCCAGCAGCTGGGTGGGGAGCCGACTCAATCAGCCCCAGCATTTT

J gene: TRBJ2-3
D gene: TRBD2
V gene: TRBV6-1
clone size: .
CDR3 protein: CASSEKGREENTQYF
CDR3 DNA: TGTGCCAGCAGTGAGAAGGGGCGGGAGGAGAATACGCAGTATTTT

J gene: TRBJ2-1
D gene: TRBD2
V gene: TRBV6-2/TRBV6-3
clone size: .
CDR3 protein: CASSGTGTSGTNYNEQFF
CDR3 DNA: TGTGCCAGCAGTGGGACCGGGACTAGCGGGACCAATTACAATGAGCAGTTCTTC

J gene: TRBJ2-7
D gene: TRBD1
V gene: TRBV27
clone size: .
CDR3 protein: CASSPSTGEKSYEQYF
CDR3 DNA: TGTGCCAGCAGTCCCTCGACAGGGGAAAAATCCTACGAGCAGTACTTC

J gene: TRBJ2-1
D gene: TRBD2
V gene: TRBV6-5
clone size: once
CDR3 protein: CASSTTSGGNNEQFF
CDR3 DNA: TGTGCCAGCAGTACCACTAGCGGGGGAAACAATGAGCAGTTCTTC

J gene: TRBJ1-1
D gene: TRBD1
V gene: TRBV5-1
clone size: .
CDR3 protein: CASSWTGSGMNTEAFF
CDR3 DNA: TGCGCCAGCAGCTGGACAGGGTCGGGGATGAACACTGAAGCTTTCTTT

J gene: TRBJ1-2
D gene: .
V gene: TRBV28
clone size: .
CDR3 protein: CASSQIFSQQDHGYTF
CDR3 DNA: TGTGCCAGCAGCCAAATTTTCTCACAACAGGATCATGGCTACACCTTC

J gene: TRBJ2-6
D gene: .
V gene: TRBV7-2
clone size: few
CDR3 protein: CASTTVGANVLTF
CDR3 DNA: TGTGCCAGCACCACGGTCGGGGCCAACGTCCTGACTTTC

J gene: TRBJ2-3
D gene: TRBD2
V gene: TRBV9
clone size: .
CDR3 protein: CASSAPLSGRNTDTQYF
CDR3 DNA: TGTGCCAGCAGCGCACCCCTTAGCGGGAGGAACACAGATACGCAGTATTTT

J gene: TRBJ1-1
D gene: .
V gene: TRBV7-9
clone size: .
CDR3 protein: CASSSPGGAHTEAFF
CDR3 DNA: TGTGCCAGCAGCTCCCCTGGGGGGGCGCACACTGAAGCTTTCTTT

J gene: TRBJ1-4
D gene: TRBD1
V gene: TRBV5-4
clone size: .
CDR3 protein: CASSWDRGSEKLFF
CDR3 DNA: TGTGCCAGCAGCTGGGACAGGGGATCTGAAAAACTGTTTTTT

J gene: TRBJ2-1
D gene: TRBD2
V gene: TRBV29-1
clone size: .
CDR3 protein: CTTGRGGLNEQFF
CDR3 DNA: TGCACCACTGGGCGGGGGGGCTTGAATGAGCAGTTCTTC

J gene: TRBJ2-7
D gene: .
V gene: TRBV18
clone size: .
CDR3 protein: CASSPRDGGSYEQYF
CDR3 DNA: TGTGCCAGCTCACCAAGGGACGGGGGCTCCTACGAGCAGTACTTC

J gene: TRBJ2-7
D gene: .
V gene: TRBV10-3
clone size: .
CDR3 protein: CAISAQGYEQYF
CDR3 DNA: TGTGCCATCAGTGCCCAGGGCTACGAGCAGTACTTC

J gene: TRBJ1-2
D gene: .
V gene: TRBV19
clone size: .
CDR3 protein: CASSSGTFSNYGYTF
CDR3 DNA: TGTGCCAGTAGTTCCGGGACTTTTTCTAACTATGGCTACACCTTC

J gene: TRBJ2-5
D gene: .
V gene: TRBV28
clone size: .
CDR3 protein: CASRTDRIPQETQYF
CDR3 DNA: TGTGCCAGCAGGACGGACAGAATCCCCCAAGAGACCCAGTACTTC

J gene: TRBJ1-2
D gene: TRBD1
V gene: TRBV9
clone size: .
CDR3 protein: CASSGHRGPGYTF
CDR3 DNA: TGTGCCAGCAGCGGACACAGGGGCCCTGGCTACACCTTC

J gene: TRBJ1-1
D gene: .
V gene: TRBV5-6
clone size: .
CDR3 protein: CASSLGGTTEAFF
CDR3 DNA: TGTGCCAGCAGCTTGGGAGGGACAACTGAAGCTTTCTTT

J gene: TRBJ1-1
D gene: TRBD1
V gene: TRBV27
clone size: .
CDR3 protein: CASSPGDRGNTEAFF
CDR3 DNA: TGTGCCAGCAGTCCCGGGGACAGGGGTAACACTGAAGCTTTCTTT

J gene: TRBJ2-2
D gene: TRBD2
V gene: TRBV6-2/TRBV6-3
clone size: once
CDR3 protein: CASSYPPWEGTGELFF
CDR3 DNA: TGTGCCAGCAGTTACCCCCCGTGGGAGGGAACCGGGGAGCTGTTTTTT